The following is a TCR beta chain sequence with its context. Its antigen is undetermined. TCRdb reprocessed the reads via MiXCR and lists one record per CDR3 protein. The sample holds some 940,000 distinct CDR3 sequences, 31% seen once. This specimen belongs to a study of T cell repertoires in cytomegalovirus infection. Overall study findings and caveats: HLA-C-restricted CMV-specific TCR beta clonotypes were dominant in the ex vivo response.

The source was cultured CD8+ T cells from PBMCs, collected from culture after CMV antigen stimulation. This TCR derives from a human donor in good health (CMV status not recorded). Some clones in this sample may be carry-over from other donors' samples.

CDR3 nucleotides: TGTGCCAGCAGTCCGTCTACGGGGGGCATTCTTTACGAGCAGTACTTC. It encodes CASSPSTGGILYEQYF. The chain recombines TRBV27 with TRBJ2-7; D is perhaps TRBD2 (7 bases). Trimming pared 5 bases from V and 4 bases from J, leaving 21 bases between. The CDR3 loop spans 16 amino acids. The V gene's germline CDR1 is MNHEY and CDR2 SMNVEV (reference sequence).